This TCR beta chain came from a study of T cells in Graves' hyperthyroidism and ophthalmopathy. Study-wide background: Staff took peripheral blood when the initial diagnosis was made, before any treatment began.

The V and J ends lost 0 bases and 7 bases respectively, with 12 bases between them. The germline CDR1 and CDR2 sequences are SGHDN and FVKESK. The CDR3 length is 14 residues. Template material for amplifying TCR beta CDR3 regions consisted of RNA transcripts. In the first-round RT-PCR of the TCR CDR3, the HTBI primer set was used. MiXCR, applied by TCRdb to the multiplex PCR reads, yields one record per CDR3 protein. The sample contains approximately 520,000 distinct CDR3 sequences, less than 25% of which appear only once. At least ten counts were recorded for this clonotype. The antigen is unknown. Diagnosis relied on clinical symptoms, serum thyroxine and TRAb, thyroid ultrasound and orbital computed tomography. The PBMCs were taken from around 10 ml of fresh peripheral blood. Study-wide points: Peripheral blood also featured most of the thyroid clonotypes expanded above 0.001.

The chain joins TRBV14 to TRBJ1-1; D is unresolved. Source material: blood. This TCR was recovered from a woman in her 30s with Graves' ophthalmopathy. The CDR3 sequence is CASSQDPHRLEAFF. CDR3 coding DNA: TGTGCCAGCAGCCAAGATCCCCACCGCCTTGAAGCTTTCTTT.